A selection of T cell receptor beta chains follows, all from one sample in a study of shared clonotypes between healthy human individuals. The repertoire was sequenced with immunoSEQ multiplex PCR; TCRdb's copy has only in-frame clones and lacks some. The sample holds hundreds of thousands of clones; more than 75% are singletons and the top ten take less than 15%. The specimen was PBMCs. These receptor sequences come from a woman aged 40 to 49 in good health. Some clones in this sample may be carry-over from other donors' samples. The CDR3 runs from the conserved cysteine through the conserved F or W. Each record gives: V gene, D gene, clone size, J gene, CDR3 DNA, CDR3 protein. The D gene is left open where the match is weak. Expanded clones get a size class; other rows say once, few or many, or leave the size out.

V: TRBV29-1; D: NA; size: few; J: TRBJ2-4; DNA: TGCAGCGCCCAGGACACGGGTGGGAGCAAAAACATTCAGTACTTC; CDR3: CSAQDTGGSKNIQYF
V: TRBV9; D: TRBD1; size: NA; J: TRBJ1-3; DNA: TGTGCCAGCAGCCCCCGGGACAGCCAACGCTCTGGAAACACCATATATTTT; CDR3: CASSPRDSQRSGNTIYF
V: TRBV4-3; D: TRBD2; size: NA; J: TRBJ2-6; DNA: TGCGCCAGCAGCCCTAGCGGGGATTTATCTGGGGCCAACGTCCTGACTTTC; CDR3: CASSPSGDLSGANVLTF
V: TRBV10-3; D: NA; size: NA; J: TRBJ1-1; DNA: TGTGCCATCAGTGAGTCTTCAGGAGGGGCTTTCTTT; CDR3: CAISESSGGAFF
V: TRBV18; D: TRBD1; size: NA; J: TRBJ1-3; DNA: TGTGCCAGCTCACCAGGACAGGGGGCAACGGGAAACACCATATATTTT; CDR3: CASSPGQGATGNTIYF
V: TRBV7-6; D: TRBD1; size: NA; J: TRBJ2-7; DNA: TGTGCCAGCAGCGCCGACAGGGGGCGTAGCGAGCAGTACTTC; CDR3: CASSADRGRSEQYF
V: TRBV29-1; D: NA; size: NA; J: TRBJ2-5; DNA: TGCAGCGTTGACACCTATATAGAAGAGACCCAGTACTTC; CDR3: CSVDTYIEETQYF
V: TRBV5-1; D: TRBD2; size: NA; J: TRBJ2-3; DNA: TGCGCCAGCAGCCAAGGGACTAGCGGGACCACAGATACGCAGTATTTT; CDR3: CASSQGTSGTTDTQYF
V: TRBV12-2; D: NA; size: NA; J: TRBJ2-7; DNA: TGTGCAAGTCGTTCATCAGGGGAACTACACTACGAGCAGTACTTC; CDR3: CASRSSGELHYEQYF
V: TRBV19; D: NA; size: once; J: TRBJ1-1; DNA: TGTGCCAGTAGTAGTCATCGTGAAGCTTTCTTT; CDR3: CASSSHREAFF
V: TRBV6-5; D: NA; size: NA; J: TRBJ2-7; DNA: TGTGCCAGCAGTTCCGGCGGCTACGAGCAGTACTTC; CDR3: CASSSGGYEQYF
V: TRBV19; D: TRBD1; size: NA; J: TRBJ2-7; DNA: TGTGCCAGTAGTATTACAGGACAGGGTCTCGACGAGCAGTACTTC; CDR3: CASSITGQGLDEQYF
V: TRBV11-2; D: NA; size: NA; J: TRBJ1-2; DNA: TGTGCCAGCAGCTTACTCGGACAGAACTATGGCTACACCTTC; CDR3: CASSLLGQNYGYTF
V: TRBV9; D: NA; size: NA; J: TRBJ2-3; DNA: TGTGCCAGCAGCGGCGGGACACCGAAGAACACAGATACGCAGTATTTT; CDR3: CASSGGTPKNTDTQYF
V: TRBV30; D: NA; size: NA; J: TRBJ1-4; DNA: TGTGCCTGGAGTGCGGGGCCAAATGAAAAACTGTTTTTT; CDR3: CAWSAGPNEKLFF
V: TRBV9; D: NA; size: NA; J: TRBJ2-3; DNA: TGTGCCAGCAGACCCTCGGGCGGGATGGGAACAGATACGCAGTATTTT; CDR3: CASRPSGGMGTDTQYF
V: TRBV4-2; D: TRBD1; size: NA; J: TRBJ2-2; DNA: TGTGCCAGCAGACCCGGGACAGGGGATAACACCGGGGAGCTGTTTTTT; CDR3: CASRPGTGDNTGELFF
V: TRBV14; D: TRBD2; size: NA; J: TRBJ2-7; DNA: TGTGCCAGCAGCCATAGTGGACTAGCGGGAGGATTCTATCGTGGGGAGCAGTACTTC; CDR3: CASSHSGLAGGFYRGEQYF
V: TRBV2; D: TRBD2; size: NA; J: TRBJ2-1; DNA: TGTGCCAGCCTGGGACTAGCGGACTACAATGAGCAGTTCTTC; CDR3: CASLGLADYNEQFF
V: TRBV28; D: TRBD2; size: many; J: TRBJ2-7; DNA: TGTGCCAGCAGCCCCCCCGGACTAGAAAGCGAGCAGTACTTC; CDR3: CASSPPGLESEQYF
V: TRBV4-1; D: NA; size: NA; J: TRBJ2-6; DNA: TGCGCCAGCAGCCAGTCGGGGACAACCTCTGGGGCCAACGTCCTGACTTTC; CDR3: CASSQSGTTSGANVLTF
V: TRBV25-1; D: NA; size: NA; J: TRBJ2-5; DNA: TGTGCCAGCAGTGAATATTGGAGGGTGGAACAAGAGACCCAGTACTTC; CDR3: CASSEYWRVEQETQYF
V: TRBV28; D: TRBD1; size: NA; J: TRBJ1-4; DNA: TGTGCCAGCAGATCACAGGGGGCAGATGAAAAACTGTTTTTT; CDR3: CASRSQGADEKLFF
V: TRBV5-5; D: NA; size: few; J: TRBJ1-3; DNA: TGTGCCAGCAGCTTGGCAAAGAGAGTCTCTGGAAACACCATATATTTT; CDR3: CASSLAKRVSGNTIYF
V: TRBV30; D: NA; size: NA; J: TRBJ2-1; DNA: TGTGCCTGGAGTTTCTCATTGGGAGTCGGTTACAATGAGCAGTTCTTC; CDR3: CAWSFSLGVGYNEQFF
V: TRBV7-3; D: NA; size: once; J: TRBJ2-7; DNA: TGTGCCAGCAGCACTGACGGCTACGAGCAGTACTTC; CDR3: CASSTDGYEQYF
V: TRBV18; D: TRBD1; size: NA; J: TRBJ2-5; DNA: TGTGCCAGCTCATGGGACAGGGGCGGAGAGACCCAGTACTTC; CDR3: CASSWDRGGETQYF
V: TRBV4-1; D: NA; size: NA; J: TRBJ2-1; DNA: TGCGCCAGCAGCCTCGGGATTCGACTAGAGCAGTTCTTC; CDR3: CASSLGIRLEQFF
V: TRBV29-1; D: NA; size: NA; J: TRBJ1-1; DNA: TGCAGCGGTGGGGTCCGCTCAACCATGAACACTGAAGCTTTCTTT; CDR3: CSGGVRSTMNTEAFF
V: TRBV7-6; D: TRBD2; size: NA; J: TRBJ2-1; DNA: TGTGCCAGCAGCTTAGCAACACTAGCGGACATTTACAATGAGCAGTTCTTC; CDR3: CASSLATLADIYNEQFF